The rows below give T cell receptor beta chains drawn from one sample of a study of identifying expanded T cells in peripheral blood. Repertoires were generated with immunoSEQ multiplex PCR, while TCRdb's copy carries only in-frame clones and drops some. The sample lists around 63,000 clones, around 87% occurring once. Material for sequencing was blood. The receptors come from a person aged 18-70 years in good health. Both conserved end residues are part of each CDR3. A D gene is named only where the DNA matches it firmly. Rows give clone size only sometimes, using once, few, many, or a class for an expanded clone.

J,D,V,size,CDR3,DNA
TRBJ2-3,-,TRBV7-9,-,CASSPLHGSSSTDTQYF,TGTGCCAGCAGCCCACTCCACGGGTCCTCTAGCACAGATACGCAGTATTTT
TRBJ2-2,-,TRBV7-2,-,CASSFSPGELFF,TGTGCCAGCAGCTTCTCCCCCGGGGAGCTGTTTTTT
TRBJ1-3,TRBD1,TRBV4-1,-,CASSQPRQGARGNTIYF,TGCGCCAGCAGCCAGCCTCGACAGGGGGCGCGGGGAAACACCATATATTTT
TRBJ2-1,TRBD2,TRBV11-3,-,CASSDVAGGIHEQFF,TGTGCCAGCAGCGACGTAGCGGGAGGGATCCATGAGCAGTTCTTC
TRBJ2-2,TRBD1,TRBV7-9,once,CASSLAQGVNTGELFF,TGTGCCAGCAGCTTAGCGCAGGGGGTGAACACCGGGGAGCTGTTTTTT
TRBJ1-5,TRBD1,TRBV28,-,CASSFDGGQHNQPQHF,TGTGCCAGCAGTTTTGACGGGGGACAGCACAATCAGCCCCAGCATTTT
TRBJ1-5,-,TRBV14,-,CASSQESGRGPYSNQPQHF,TGTGCCAGCAGCCAAGAATCGGGACGCGGTCCGTATAGCAATCAGCCCCAGCATTTT
TRBJ2-2,-,TRBV7-9,-,CASSFGGELFF,TGTGCCAGCAGCTTCGGCGGGGAGCTGTTTTTT
TRBJ1-5,-,TRBV28,-,CASSLDVNQPQHF,TGTGCCAGCAGTTTGGACGTCAATCAGCCCCAGCATTTT
TRBJ2-5,TRBD1,TRBV18,-,CASSPGTGPETQYF,TGTGCCAGCTCACCGGGGACAGGGCCCGAGACCCAGTACTTC
TRBJ2-4,TRBD1,TRBV7-9,few,CASSLLGQGGKNIQYF,TGTGCCAGCAGCTTATTAGGACAGGGAGGCAAAAACATTCAGTACTTC
TRBJ2-7,TRBD1,TRBV7-9,-,CASSGGQFFYEQYF,TGTGCCAGCAGCGGGGGACAGTTTTTCTACGAGCAGTACTTC
TRBJ1-2,-,TRBV5-5,-,CASSLGGSGYTF,TGTGCCAGCAGCTTGGGAGGGAGTGGCTACACCTTC
TRBJ1-2,TRBD1,TRBV28,-,CASSLVGQGSDYGYTF,TGTGCCAGCAGTTTAGTAGGACAGGGGTCCGACTATGGCTACACCTTC
TRBJ2-5,TRBD2,TRBV28,-,CASTASGGGRETQYF,TGTGCCAGCACCGCTAGCGGGGGGGGCCGAGAGACCCAGTACTTC
TRBJ2-3,-,TRBV5-8,-,CASSFGLARDTQYF,TGTGCCAGCAGCTTCGGCCTGGCACGAGATACGCAGTATTTT
TRBJ2-1,TRBD1,TRBV5-1,-,CASSYRGREQFF,TGCGCCAGCAGCTACAGGGGCCGCGAGCAGTTCTTC
TRBJ1-6,TRBD1,TRBV7-8,few,CASSSDRGNSPLHF,TGTGCCAGCAGCTCGGACAGGGGGAATTCACCCCTCCACTTT
TRBJ2-5,TRBD2,TRBV19,-,CASSPTSAETQYF,TGTGCCAGTAGTCCGACTAGCGCGGAGACCCAGTACTTC
TRBJ2-3,-,TRBV6-5,-,CASSRGGLTDTQYF,TGTGCCAGCAGTCGCGGGGGCCTCACAGATACGCAGTATTTT
TRBJ2-7,-,TRBV4-3,once,CASSQDRSSGREQYF,TGCGCCAGCAGCCAAGACCGCTCCAGCGGGCGCGAGCAGTACTTC
TRBJ1-5,TRBD1,TRBV6-1,-,CASSDRGGQPQHF,TGTGCCAGCAGTGACAGGGGGGGACAGCCCCAGCATTTT
TRBJ2-3,-,TRBV5-4,-,CASSLEGTDTQYF,TGTGCCAGCAGCTTGGAAGGCACAGATACGCAGTATTTT
TRBJ1-1,-,TRBV6-5,-,CASSYSRSEAFF,TGTGCCAGCAGTTACTCGAGGAGTGAAGCTTTCTTT
TRBJ2-3,-,TRBV7-9,-,CASSSEFDTQYF,TGTGCCAGCAGCTCCGAATTCGATACGCAGTATTTT
TRBJ2-1,-,TRBV5-4,-,CASSLAGGNEQFF,TGTGCCAGCAGCTTGGCAGGGGGGAATGAGCAGTTCTTC
TRBJ1-4,-,TRBV9,-,CASSVGTGYGEKLFF,TGTGCCAGCAGCGTCGGTACAGGGTATGGTGAAAAACTGTTTTTT
TRBJ2-7,TRBD2,TRBV30,once,CAWRTTSGLYEQYF,TGTGCCTGGAGAACCACTAGCGGACTATACGAGCAGTACTTC
TRBJ1-1,TRBD1,TRBV4-2,-,CASSTRQGESTEAFF,TGTGCCAGCAGCACGCGACAGGGAGAATCCACTGAAGCTTTCTTT
TRBJ1-3,TRBD1,TRBV4-1,-,CASSQKGGGQSPGNTIYF,TGCGCCAGCAGCCAAAAAGGAGGGGGACAGTCGCCTGGAAACACCATATATTTT
TRBJ1-1,-,TRBV29-1,-,CSGKFMMGKTEAFF,TGCAGCGGGAAGTTCATGATGGGAAAAACCGAAGCTTTCTTT
TRBJ2-7,TRBD1,TRBV11-2,-,CASSFGQDTNYEQYF,TGTGCCAGCAGCTTTGGACAGGATACAAACTACGAGCAGTACTTC
TRBJ2-3,-,TRBV19,-,CASSIGAATDTQYF,TGTGCCAGTAGTATAGGGGCGGCCACAGATACGCAGTATTTT
TRBJ1-2,TRBD1,TRBV30,few,CAWDRGIGYGYTF,TGTGCCTGGGACAGGGGGATCGGCTATGGCTACACCTTC
TRBJ2-1,-,TRBV12-1,-,CASSSGTGVNEQFF,TGTGCCAGCAGTTCCGGGACAGGGGTCAATGAGCAGTTCTTC
TRBJ1-4,TRBD1,TRBV28,-,CASSFDREGATNEKLFF,TGTGCCAGCAGTTTTGACAGGGAAGGCGCAACTAATGAAAAACTGTTTTTT
TRBJ2-3,-,TRBV4-1,-,CASSLRDGGPDTQYF,TGCGCCAGCAGCCTCCGGGACGGGGGACCAGATACGCAGTATTTT
TRBJ2-1,-,TRBV4-2,-,CASSQGVSSSYNEQFF,TGTGCCAGCAGCCAAGGTGTATCCAGCTCCTACAATGAGCAGTTCTTC
TRBJ2-6,-,TRBV7-4,-,CASSNGSQSRANVLTF,TGTGCCAGCAGCAACGGCTCACAAAGTCGGGCCAACGTCCTGACTTTC
TRBJ2-3,-,TRBV6-4,-,CASSASSTDTQYF,TGTGCCAGCAGTGCTAGCAGCACAGATACGCAGTATTTT
TRBJ1-1,-,TRBV6-8,once,CASSYTEAFF,TGTGCCAGCAGTTATACTGAAGCTTTCTTT
TRBJ2-6,-,TRBV5-5,-,CASSLNLLRGAGANVLTF,TGTGCCAGCAGCTTGAATCTATTACGAGGCGCTGGGGCCAACGTCCTGACTTTC
TRBJ2-7,-,TRBV6-5,few,CASSRDGSYEQYF,TGTGCCAGCAGCCGGGACGGCTCCTACGAGCAGTACTTC
TRBJ2-7,TRBD2,TRBV11-2,-,CASSLDPRLAGGILSYEQYF,TGTGCCAGCAGCTTAGATCCGCGGCTAGCGGGAGGTATACTCTCCTACGAGCAGTACTTC
TRBJ1-6,-,TRBV27,-,CASSLSRGRSWNSPLHF,TGTGCCAGCAGTTTATCGCGAGGCAGGTCTTGGAATTCACCCCTCCACTTT
TRBJ2-3,TRBD2,TRBV19,-,CASRTSGAHTQYF,TGTGCCAGTCGGACTAGCGGGGCCCATACGCAGTATTTT
TRBJ2-2,-,TRBV6-4,-,CASSDGTAGTGELFF,TGTGCCAGCAGTGATGGGACGGCTGGGACCGGGGAGCTGTTTTTT
TRBJ2-3,TRBD2,TRBV6-1,-,CASSGGLAGAFTDTQYF,TGTGCCAGCAGTGGGGGACTAGCGGGAGCTTTTACAGATACGCAGTATTTT
TRBJ1-5,-,TRBV6-1,-,CASIFDRDQPQHF,TGTGCCAGCATCTTTGACCGGGATCAGCCCCAGCATTTT
TRBJ2-7,TRBD1,TRBV27,-,CASRGRGTGIYEQYF,TGTGCCAGCCGGGGACGAGGGACAGGGATCTACGAGCAGTACTTC
TRBJ1-6,-,TRBV7-4,-,CASSPQGHSPLHF,TGTGCCAGCAGTCCTCAGGGTCATTCACCCCTCCACTTT
TRBJ2-2,TRBD2,TRBV10-2,once,CASSSWTSPGELFF,TGCGCCAGCAGTAGCTGGACTAGCCCCGGGGAGCTGTTTTTT
TRBJ1-1,-,TRBV30,-,CAWTALEAFF,TGTGCCTGGACAGCCCTTGAAGCTTTCTTT
TRBJ2-7,TRBD1,TRBV18,-,CASSPDRVGSYEQYF,TGTGCCAGCTCACCGGACAGGGTGGGATCCTACGAGCAGTACTTC
TRBJ2-5,-,TRBV9,once,CASSVGGTETQYF,TGTGCCAGCAGCGTAGGGGGCACGGAGACCCAGTACTTC